The clone carrying this T cell receptor (beta chain) was recorded only once. The CDR3 is 15 residues long. J was trimmed by 4 bases and V by 0 bases; bases with no gene match: 0. Germline assignment: CDR1 SGHDT and CDR2 YYEEEE. The method was immunoSEQ multiplex PCR; TCRdb's version includes in-frame clones alone and lacks a portion of them. The data hold 87,000 or so clones, with over 90% observed a single time. The sample originates from a study of technical replicates of blood from a few donors. Sequenced sample: T cells isolated from PBMCs. The TCR comes from a human donor in good health. V is TRBV5-6 and J is TRBJ2-1, with 11 bases matching TRBD2. The CDR3 DNA follows: TGTGCCAGCAGCTTGGGACTAGCGGGATACAATGAGCAGTTCTTC. Translation: CASSLGLAGYNEQFF.